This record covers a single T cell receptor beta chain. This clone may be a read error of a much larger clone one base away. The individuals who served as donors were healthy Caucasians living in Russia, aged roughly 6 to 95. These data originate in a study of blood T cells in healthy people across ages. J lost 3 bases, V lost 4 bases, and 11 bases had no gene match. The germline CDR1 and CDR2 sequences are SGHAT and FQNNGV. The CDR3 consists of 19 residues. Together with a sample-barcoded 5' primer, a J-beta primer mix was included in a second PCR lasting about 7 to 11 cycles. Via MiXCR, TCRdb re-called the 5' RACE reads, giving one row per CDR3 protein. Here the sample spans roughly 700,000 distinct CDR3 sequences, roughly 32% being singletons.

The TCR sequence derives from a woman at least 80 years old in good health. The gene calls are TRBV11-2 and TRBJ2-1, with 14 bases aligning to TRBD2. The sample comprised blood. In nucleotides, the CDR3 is TGTGCCAGCAGCTCAACCATCACGGGACTAGCGGGGGACTACAATGAGCAGTTCTTC. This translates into CASSSTITGLAGDYNEQFF.